Listed below are T cell receptor beta chains from one sample, sequenced in a study of shared clonotypes between healthy human individuals. Only in-frame clones appear in the TCRdb table, and some are missing; sequencing was by immunoSEQ multiplex PCR. The table includes about 470,000 clones, around 79% detected once. The sequenced sample consisted of PBMCs. Every receptor here comes from a woman between 35 and 50 years old in good health. Some clones in this sample may be carry-over from other donors' samples. Each CDR3 is given with its conserved first and last residue. Each record gives: V gene, CDR3 length, clone size, J gene, D gene, CDR3 protein, CDR3 DNA. D genes are given only for firm matches. Clone size appears in some rows only: once, few, many, or a class for an expanded clone.

>TRBV7-6|16|.|TRBJ2-7|TRBD2
CASSAGLAGGRNEQYF
TGTGCCAGCAGCGCGGGACTAGCGGGAGGACGCAACGAGCAGTACTTC
>TRBV28|15|.|TRBJ2-7|.
CASSQTSARLSKQYF
TGTGCCAGCAGCCAAACATCGGCTCGGCTGTCGAAGCAGTACTTC
>TRBV28|14|.|TRBJ2-7|.
CASNLQGGAYEQYF
TGTGCCAGCAACCTACAGGGGGGGGCCTACGAGCAGTACTTC
>TRBV5-1|17|.|TRBJ2-3|TRBD2
CASSLGDYPAGGDTQYF
TGCGCCAGCAGCTTGGGGGACTATCCAGCGGGGGGAGATACGCAGTATTTT
>TRBV4-2|14|.|TRBJ2-2|.
CASSQVRTGGELFF
TGTGCCAGCAGCCAAGTCAGGACTGGCGGGGAGCTGTTTTTT
>TRBV6-4|14|.|TRBJ2-1|.
CASSEDREGNEQFF
TGTGCCAGCAGTGAGGACAGGGAGGGCAATGAGCAGTTCTTC
>TRBV9|15|.|TRBJ2-5|TRBD1
CASSPVQGAGETQYF
TGTGCCAGCAGCCCCGTACAGGGGGCAGGAGAGACCCAGTACTTC
>TRBV4-3|14|once|TRBJ1-1|.
CASSQGIGLTEAFF
TGCGCCAGCAGCCAGGGTATTGGGCTCACTGAAGCTTTCTTT
>TRBV19|13|once|TRBJ1-1|.
CASSIGMGTEAFF
TGTGCCAGTAGTATAGGGATGGGCACTGAAGCTTTCTTT
>TRBV5-1|14|.|TRBJ1-1|TRBD1
CASSSRTGYTEAFF
TGCGCCAGCAGTTCCCGGACAGGGTATACTGAAGCTTTCTTT
>TRBV4-3|18|.|TRBJ1-6|.
CASSQDRPTSSYNSPLHF
TGCGCCAGCAGCCAAGATCGGCCTACCAGCTCCTATAATTCACCCCTCCACTTT
>TRBV4-1|15|.|TRBJ2-7|TRBD2
CASSQEVGTSYEQYF
TGCGCCAGCAGCCAAGAAGTTGGGACTAGCTACGAGCAGTACTTC
>TRBV27|14|once|TRBJ2-5|.
CASSDHGFEETQYF
TGTGCCAGCAGTGACCACGGATTCGAAGAGACCCAGTACTTC
>TRBV18|12|.|TRBJ1-4|.
CASSPAGEKLFF
TGTGCCAGCTCACCGGCGGGGGAAAAACTGTTTTTT
>TRBV6-4|15|few|TRBJ2-3|TRBD1
CASSDGGQGTDTQYF
TGTGCCAGCAGTGACGGGGGACAGGGAACAGATACGCAGTATTTT
>TRBV6-1|14|.|TRBJ1-2|TRBD1
CATGWPGGNYGYTF
TGTGCCACCGGTTGGCCAGGGGGCAACTATGGCTACACCTTC
>TRBV4-3|16|.|TRBJ2-1|TRBD2
CASSQEARASGSGQFF
TGCGCCAGCAGCCAAGAGGCTCGGGCTAGCGGGAGTGGGCAGTTCTTC
>TRBV4-2|13|.|TRBJ2-7|.
CASSHSGRLEQYF
TGTGCCAGCAGCCACTCAGGACGGCTCGAGCAGTACTTC
>TRBV9|20|.|TRBJ2-1|TRBD2
CASSPNAIPGLAGGYNEQFF
TGTGCCAGCAGCCCCAACGCAATCCCGGGACTAGCGGGCGGCTACAATGAGCAGTTCTTC
>TRBV9|16|.|TRBJ2-1|.
CASSVGPGTSGREEFF
.
>TRBV11-2|15|.|TRBJ2-2|.
CASSLVAAGTGELFF
TGTGCCAGCAGCTTAGTCGCCGCGGGGACCGGGGAGCTGTTTTTT
>TRBV19|14|.|TRBJ1-2|.
CASTIQEAGYGYTF
TGTGCCAGTACCATCCAGGAGGCAGGCTATGGCTACACCTTC
>TRBV7-2|14|once|TRBJ2-1|.
CASSFSGSLVEQFF
TGTGCCAGCAGCTTTAGTGGGAGTTTGGTGGAGCAGTTCTTC
>TRBV30|13|.|TRBJ2-3|.
CAWSLDHRDTQYF
TGTGCCTGGAGTTTGGACCATAGAGATACGCAGTATTTT
>TRBV27|15|once|TRBJ2-7|TRBD1
CASTSLRDRTYEQYF
TGTGCCAGCACCTCCCTCAGGGACAGAACCTACGAGCAGTACTTC
>TRBV5-1|14|.|TRBJ2-3|.
CASSDGMPQDTQYF
TGCGCCAGCAGCGATGGTATGCCCCAAGATACGCAGTATTTT
>TRBV2|15|.|TRBJ1-1|.
CASSVGQGANTEAFF
TGTGCCAGCAGTGTAGGGCAGGGAGCGAACACTGAAGCTTTCTTT
>TRBV7-8|19|.|TRBJ2-2|TRBD1
CASSLARFGTGGRTGELFF
TGTGCCAGCAGCTTAGCGCGGTTCGGGACAGGGGGCCGGACCGGGGAGCTGTTTTTT
>TRBV28|16|.|TRBJ1-5|TRBD1
CASSSPTGAPNQPQHF
TGTGCCAGCAGTTCTCCGACAGGGGCCCCCAATCAGCCCCAGCATTTT
>TRBV5-1|11|few|TRBJ2-7|.
CASSSHYEQYF
TGCGCCAGCAGCTCCCACTACGAGCAGTACTTC
>TRBV5-5|12|many|TRBJ1-1|.
CASSLPGIEAFF
TGTGCCAGCAGCTTACCGGGGATTGAAGCTTTCTTT
>TRBV28|11|.|TRBJ2-7|.
CASSFGGTEFF
TGTGCCAGCAGTTTCGGCGGGACAGAGTTTTTC
>TRBV21-1|14|.|TRBJ1-3|.
CASSTGQGENTIYF
TGTGCCAGCAGCACAGGACAGGGCGAAAACACCATATATTTT
>TRBV6-6|14|.|TRBJ1-4|.
CASSADSPNEKLFF
TGTGCCAGCAGCGCCGACAGCCCCAATGAAAAACTGTTTTTT
>TRBV18|15|few|TRBJ1-2|.
CASSPDGLGNYGYTF
TGTGCCAGCTCACCGGACGGGTTGGGGAACTATGGCTACACCTTC